What follows is one TCR beta chain and its context. This specimen comes from a study of blood T cell repertoires in COVID-19. V was pared by 0 bases and J by 0 bases, with 9 bases between. Germline CDR1 is SGDLS and CDR2 is YYNGEE. The length of the CDR3 is 15 residues. Method: immunoSEQ multiplex PCR; TCRdb's copy keeps in-frame clones and lacks some. Here the sample spans about 300,000 clones, 88% being singletons. This TCR derives from a man between 18 and 29 years old with active or convalescent COVID-19. Source material: peripheral blood. The V call is TRBV9, the J call TRBJ1-1, with D perhaps matching TRBD1 (6 bases). The CDR3 DNA sequence: TGTGCCAGCAGCGTAGTCGGGACATTGAACACTGAAGCTTTCTTT. This translates into CASSVVGTLNTEAFF.